This is a list of T cell receptor beta chains from one sample in a study of cytomegalovirus exposure and HLA in healthy donors. Generated by immunoSEQ multiplex PCR, the TCRdb table keeps only in-frame clones and is missing some. The repertoire holds nearly 110,000 clones, roughly 82% seen once, with around 2.8% in the top ten. Sequences were obtained from PBMCs. Source of these receptors: a male donor in good health and CMV-seropositive. Both conserved end residues are part of each CDR3. The order of the fields is J gene, V gene, CDR3 length, D gene, clone size, CDR3 DNA, CDR3 protein. The D gene is left open where the match is weak. Clone sizes are given selectively: once, few, many, or a class where the clone is expanded.

>TRBJ2-2|TRBV5-1|17|TRBD2|few
TGCGCCAGCTTGGGGTGGGGACTAGCGGAAAACACCGGGGAGCTGTTTTTT
CASLGWGLAENTGELFF
>TRBJ2-2|TRBV29-1|15|-|-
TGCAGCGTTGGGTGGGTAGGGGGTCCTCTCGGGGAGCTGTTTTTT
CSVGWVGGPLGELFF
>TRBJ2-7|TRBV28|15|TRBD1|-
TGTGCCAGCAGTGCCCGGGACAGGGTTAGCTACGAGCAGTACTTC
CASSARDRVSYEQYF
>TRBJ1-2|TRBV10-3|14|TRBD1|few
TGTGCCATCACCCCGGTGGAGGGGGCGAATGGCTACACCTTC
CAITPVEGANGYTF
>TRBJ1-4|TRBV5-1|15|TRBD1|-
TGCGCCAGCAGCTTGTATGGGACAGGGGACGAAAAACTGTTTTTT
CASSLYGTGDEKLFF
>TRBJ1-5|TRBV4-3|14|-|-
TGCGCCAGCAGCCAAGTTAGAGGCAATCAGCCCCAGCATTTT
CASSQVRGNQPQHF
>TRBJ2-7|TRBV15|17|-|-
TGTGCCACCAGCAGAGATGGCCCCCCCGGGGGATCATACGAGCAGTACTTC
CATSRDGPPGGSYEQYF
>TRBJ1-1|TRBV18|15|-|-
TGTGCCAGCTCGAACTCACGGGGGGAAGGCGGTGAAGCTTTCTTT
CASSNSRGEGGEAFF
>TRBJ1-2|TRBV19|11|-|-
TGTGCCAGTAGTATATTTAATGGCTACACCTTC
CASSIFNGYTF
>TRBJ1-1|TRBV13|14|-|few
TGTGCCAGCAGCTCAGCACAGGGATGGGCTGAAGCTTTCTTT
CASSSAQGWAEAFF
>TRBJ2-7|TRBV5-6|15|TRBD2|-
TGTGCCAGCAGCTTATGGCTAGCGGCTGGCTACGAGCAGTACTTC
CASSLWLAAGYEQYF
>TRBJ2-6|TRBV5-6|18|-|-
TGTGCCAGCAGCCCCTGGGACATCTTTGCCTCTGGGGCCAACGTCCTGACTTTC
CASSPWDIFASGANVLTF
>TRBJ2-2|TRBV2|15|-|-
TGTGCCAGCACCAAACAGGGTATTAGCGCCGGGGAGCTGTTTTTT
CASTKQGISAGELFF
>TRBJ1-6|TRBV19|17|TRBD1|-
TGTGCCAGTAGTCCCCGCGGGACAGCGACATATAATTCACCCCTCCACTTT
CASSPRGTATYNSPLHF
>TRBJ1-3|TRBV7-9|15|TRBD1|few
TGTGCCATCCCGACAGGGGTAATTACTGGAAACACCATATATTTT
CAIPTGVITGNTIYF
>TRBJ2-1|TRBV7-3|15|-|-
TGTGCCAGCAGCTTAAGAGCGGGTAGTATTAATGAGCAGTTCTTC
CASSLRAGSINEQFF
>TRBJ1-1|TRBV7-9|15|-|-
TGTGCCAGCAGCCCACGCGCAGGGCCCGACACTGAAGCTTTCTTT
CASSPRAGPDTEAFF
>TRBJ2-7|TRBV4-1|17|TRBD1|-
TGCGCCAGCAGCCAAGGAGACGGGACAGGGGTAGGGAAGGGGCAGTACTTC
CASSQGDGTGVGKGQYF
>TRBJ1-4|TRBV5-1|15|TRBD1|-
TGCGCCAGCAGGGACAGGGGATTTGGTAATGAAAAACTGTTTTTT
CASRDRGFGNEKLFF
>TRBJ2-5|TRBV4-1|15|-|-
TGCGCCAGCAGCCAACCCTATGGAGGGCAAGAGACCCAGTACTTC
CASSQPYGGQETQYF
>TRBJ2-1|TRBV4-3|15|-|-
TGCGCCAGCAGCCAAGGGGGGGGCCAGGACAATGAGCAGTTCTTC
CASSQGGGQDNEQFF
>TRBJ2-7|TRBV6-1|15|TRBD2|-
TGTGCCAGCAGTGAACTAGCGGGACCTAACTACGAGCAGTACTTC
CASSELAGPNYEQYF
>TRBJ1-5|TRBV28|14|-|-
TGTGCCAGCAGCTCGGACAGCATCAATCAGCCCCAGCATTTT
CASSSDSINQPQHF
>TRBJ2-1|TRBV19|22|TRBD2|-
TGTGCCAGTAGTGGGCCGGACAGGGTTTGGACTAGCGGGAGGGATTTTTACAATGAGCAGTTCTTC
CASSGPDRVWTSGRDFYNEQFF
>TRBJ2-1|TRBV7-2|16|TRBD1|once
TGTGCCAGCAGCTCCGGCGGGACAGGGAGGGGGCGGGAGCAGTTCTTC
CASSSGGTGRGREQFF
>TRBJ2-7|TRBV27|14|-|once
TGTGCCAGCAGTTTATCGGGCGGGTCCTACGAGCAGTACTTC
CASSLSGGSYEQYF
>TRBJ2-7|TRBV6-6|14|-|-
TGTGCCAGCAGTTGGCGGGACTCGATATACGAGCAGTACTTC
CASSWRDSIYEQYF
>TRBJ2-3|TRBV7-2|11|-|-
TGTGCCACCCAGGCCACAGATACGCAGTATTTT
CATQATDTQYF